This T cell receptor (beta chain) was identified during a study of OX40 agonist ivuxolimab in advanced cancers. Sequenced by immunoSEQ multiplex PCR; TCRdb stores in-frame clones only, minus some. The sample records 75,000 to 90,000 clones, roughly 89% being singletons. On cycle 4 day 1 and cycle 7 day 1, as well as at baseline, blood was sampled. The sequence was obtained from an adult with an advanced solid tumor such as melanoma, head and neck, liver or kidney cancer. The material was CD4+ or CD8+ T cells sorted from blood, obtained in a trial of the OX40 agonist ivuxolimab.

DNA for the CDR3: TGTGCCAGCAGCTTGCTACACCGCCCCTACGAGCAGTACTTC. Translating gives CASSLLHRPYEQYF. The chain is built from TRBV5-6 and TRBJ2-7; D is ambiguous. Germline assignment: CDR1 SGHDT and CDR2 YYEEEE. This CDR3 comprises 14 residues. Trimming removed 1 base from V and 2 bases from J, with 10 bases in between.